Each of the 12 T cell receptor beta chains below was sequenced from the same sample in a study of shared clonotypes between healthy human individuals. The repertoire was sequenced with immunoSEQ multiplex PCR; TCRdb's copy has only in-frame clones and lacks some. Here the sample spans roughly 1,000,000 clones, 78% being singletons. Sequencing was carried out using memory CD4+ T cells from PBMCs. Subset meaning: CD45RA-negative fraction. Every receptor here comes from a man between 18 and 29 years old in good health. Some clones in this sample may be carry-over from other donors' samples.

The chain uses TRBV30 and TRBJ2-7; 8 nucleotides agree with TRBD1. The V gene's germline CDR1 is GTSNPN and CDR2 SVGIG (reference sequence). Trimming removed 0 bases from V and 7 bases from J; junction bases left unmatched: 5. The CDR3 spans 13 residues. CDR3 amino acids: CAWSVQGVGEQYF. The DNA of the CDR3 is TGTGCCTGGAGTGTACAGGGGGTGGGGGAGCAGTACTTC.

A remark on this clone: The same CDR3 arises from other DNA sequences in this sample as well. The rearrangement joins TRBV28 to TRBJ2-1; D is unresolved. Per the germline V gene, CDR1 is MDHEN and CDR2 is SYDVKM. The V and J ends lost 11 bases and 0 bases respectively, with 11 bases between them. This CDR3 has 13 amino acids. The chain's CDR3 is CASTRSSYNEQFF. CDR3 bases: TGTGCCTCCACACGCAGCTCCTACAATGAGCAGTTCTTC.

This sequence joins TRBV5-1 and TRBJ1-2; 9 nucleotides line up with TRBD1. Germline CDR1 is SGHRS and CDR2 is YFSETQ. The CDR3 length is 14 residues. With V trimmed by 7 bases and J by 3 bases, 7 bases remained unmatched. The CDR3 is CASGTGGGYYGYTF. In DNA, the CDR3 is TGCGCCAGCGGAACAGGGGGCGGGTACTATGGCTACACCTTC. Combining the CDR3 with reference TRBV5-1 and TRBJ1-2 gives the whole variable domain KAGVTQTPRYLIKTRGQQVTLSCSPISGHRSVSWYQQTPGQGLQFLFEYFSETQRNKGNFPGRFSGRQFSNSRSEMNVSTLELGDSALYLCASGTGGGYYGYTFGSGTRLTVV.

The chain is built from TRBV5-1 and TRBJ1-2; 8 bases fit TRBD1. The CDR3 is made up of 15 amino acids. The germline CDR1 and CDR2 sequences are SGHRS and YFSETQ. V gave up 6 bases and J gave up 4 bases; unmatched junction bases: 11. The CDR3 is CASNPSRGLLYGYTF. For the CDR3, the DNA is TGCGCCAGCAATCCTTCCAGGGGGCTACTCTATGGCTACACCTTC. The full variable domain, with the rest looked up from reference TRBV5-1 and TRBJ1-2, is KAGVTQTPRYLIKTRGQQVTLSCSPISGHRSVSWYQQTPGQGLQFLFEYFSETQRNKGNFPGRFSGRQFSNSRSEMNVSTLELGDSALYLCASNPSRGLLYGYTFGSGTRLTVV.

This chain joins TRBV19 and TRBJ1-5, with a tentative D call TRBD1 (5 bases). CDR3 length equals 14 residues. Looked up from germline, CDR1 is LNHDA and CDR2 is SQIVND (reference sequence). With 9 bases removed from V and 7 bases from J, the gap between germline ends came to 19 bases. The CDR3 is CASRWGNQGQPQHF. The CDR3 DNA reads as TGTGCCAGCCGTTGGGGGAACCAGGGACAGCCCCAGCATTTT.

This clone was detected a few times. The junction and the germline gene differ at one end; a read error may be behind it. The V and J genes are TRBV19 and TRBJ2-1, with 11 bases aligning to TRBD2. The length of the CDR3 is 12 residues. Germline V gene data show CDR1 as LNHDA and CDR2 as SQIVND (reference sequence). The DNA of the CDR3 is TGTGCCAGTAGTATTAGCGGGAGGGGACGGGTCTTC. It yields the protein CASSISGRGRVF.

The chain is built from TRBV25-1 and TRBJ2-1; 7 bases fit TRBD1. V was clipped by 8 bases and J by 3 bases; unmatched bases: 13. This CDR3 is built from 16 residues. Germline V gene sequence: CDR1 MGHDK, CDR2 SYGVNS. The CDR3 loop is CASARTAGTVYNEQFF. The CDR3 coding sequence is TGTGCCAGCGCTAGAACAGCCGGGACAGTCTACAATGAGCAGTTCTTC.

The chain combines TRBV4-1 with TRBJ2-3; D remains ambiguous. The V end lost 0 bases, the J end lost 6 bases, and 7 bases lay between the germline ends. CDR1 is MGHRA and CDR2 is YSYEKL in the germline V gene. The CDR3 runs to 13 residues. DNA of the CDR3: TGCGCCAGCAGCCAAGACAACGGGGATACGCAGTATTTT. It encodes CASSQDNGDTQYF.

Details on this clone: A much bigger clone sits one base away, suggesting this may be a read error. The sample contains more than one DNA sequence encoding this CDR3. As DNA, the CDR3 is TGTGCCAGCAGCCCTTCTGGAAACACCATATATTTT. Its translation is CASSPSGNTIYF. The chain combines TRBV7-9 with TRBJ1-3; D not resolved. CDR1 and CDR2 (germline): SEHNR, FQNEAQ (reference sequence). V gave up 5 bases and J gave up 1 base, with 3 bases separating them. This CDR3 has 12 amino acids.

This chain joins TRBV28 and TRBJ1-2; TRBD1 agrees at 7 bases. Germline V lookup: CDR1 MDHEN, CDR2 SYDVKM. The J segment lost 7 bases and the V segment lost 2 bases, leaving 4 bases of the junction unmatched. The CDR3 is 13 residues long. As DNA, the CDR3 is TGTGCCAGCAGTTTAGCAGGGGGTTTTGGCTACACCTTC. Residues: CASSLAGGFGYTF.

The CDR3 bases are TGTGCCAGCTCACTCATACAGGGCCCCAATCAGCCCCAGCATTTT. It codes for CASSLIQGPNQPQHF. This rearrangement joins TRBV18 to TRBJ1-5, with D possibly TRBD1 on 6 matching bases. The CDR3 loop spans 15 amino acids. The V end was cut by 4 bases, the J end by 3 bases, with 13 bases between. The V gene's germline CDR1 is KGHSH and CDR2 LQKENI.

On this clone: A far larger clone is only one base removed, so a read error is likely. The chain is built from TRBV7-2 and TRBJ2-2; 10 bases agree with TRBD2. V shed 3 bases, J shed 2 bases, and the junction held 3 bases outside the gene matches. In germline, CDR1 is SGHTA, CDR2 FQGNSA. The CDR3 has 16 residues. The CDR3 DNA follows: TGTGCCAGCAGCTTTACTAGCGGGATAAACACCGGGGAGCTGTTTTTT. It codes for CASSFTSGINTGELFF. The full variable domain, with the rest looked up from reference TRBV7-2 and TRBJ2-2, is GAGVSQSPSNKVTEKGKDVELRCDPISGHTALYWYRQSLGQGLEFLIYFQGNSAPDKSGLPSDRFSAERTGGSVSTLTIQRTQQEDSAVYLCASSFTSGINTGELFFGEGSRLTVL.